This TCR beta chain stems from a study of blood T cell repertoires in COVID-19. Living in 25 or so US areas, the participants were between about 18 and 100 years of age. What the recovered Cohort 3 donors had was two negative PCRs, clearance, or symptom resolution. Some clones are missing from TCRdb's copy, which holds only in-frame ones; the method was immunoSEQ multiplex PCR. This table has roughly 520,000 clones, more than 75% appearing once. Trimming took 5 bases from V and 0 from J, leaving 14 bases between them. Per the germline V gene, CDR1 is MGHRA and CDR2 is YSYEKL. The CDR3 runs 16 residues.

The V and J genes are TRBV4-1 and TRBJ2-1, with D possibly TRBD2 on 6 matching bases. The clonotype was recovered from a woman in her 40s who had recovered from COVID-19. The sample was PBMCs or T cells enriched from blood (not recorded which). The CDR3 DNA reads TGCGCCAGCAGCTTTTGGGGGGAGAGCTCCTACAATGAGCAGTTCTTC. This encodes CASSFWGESSYNEQFF.